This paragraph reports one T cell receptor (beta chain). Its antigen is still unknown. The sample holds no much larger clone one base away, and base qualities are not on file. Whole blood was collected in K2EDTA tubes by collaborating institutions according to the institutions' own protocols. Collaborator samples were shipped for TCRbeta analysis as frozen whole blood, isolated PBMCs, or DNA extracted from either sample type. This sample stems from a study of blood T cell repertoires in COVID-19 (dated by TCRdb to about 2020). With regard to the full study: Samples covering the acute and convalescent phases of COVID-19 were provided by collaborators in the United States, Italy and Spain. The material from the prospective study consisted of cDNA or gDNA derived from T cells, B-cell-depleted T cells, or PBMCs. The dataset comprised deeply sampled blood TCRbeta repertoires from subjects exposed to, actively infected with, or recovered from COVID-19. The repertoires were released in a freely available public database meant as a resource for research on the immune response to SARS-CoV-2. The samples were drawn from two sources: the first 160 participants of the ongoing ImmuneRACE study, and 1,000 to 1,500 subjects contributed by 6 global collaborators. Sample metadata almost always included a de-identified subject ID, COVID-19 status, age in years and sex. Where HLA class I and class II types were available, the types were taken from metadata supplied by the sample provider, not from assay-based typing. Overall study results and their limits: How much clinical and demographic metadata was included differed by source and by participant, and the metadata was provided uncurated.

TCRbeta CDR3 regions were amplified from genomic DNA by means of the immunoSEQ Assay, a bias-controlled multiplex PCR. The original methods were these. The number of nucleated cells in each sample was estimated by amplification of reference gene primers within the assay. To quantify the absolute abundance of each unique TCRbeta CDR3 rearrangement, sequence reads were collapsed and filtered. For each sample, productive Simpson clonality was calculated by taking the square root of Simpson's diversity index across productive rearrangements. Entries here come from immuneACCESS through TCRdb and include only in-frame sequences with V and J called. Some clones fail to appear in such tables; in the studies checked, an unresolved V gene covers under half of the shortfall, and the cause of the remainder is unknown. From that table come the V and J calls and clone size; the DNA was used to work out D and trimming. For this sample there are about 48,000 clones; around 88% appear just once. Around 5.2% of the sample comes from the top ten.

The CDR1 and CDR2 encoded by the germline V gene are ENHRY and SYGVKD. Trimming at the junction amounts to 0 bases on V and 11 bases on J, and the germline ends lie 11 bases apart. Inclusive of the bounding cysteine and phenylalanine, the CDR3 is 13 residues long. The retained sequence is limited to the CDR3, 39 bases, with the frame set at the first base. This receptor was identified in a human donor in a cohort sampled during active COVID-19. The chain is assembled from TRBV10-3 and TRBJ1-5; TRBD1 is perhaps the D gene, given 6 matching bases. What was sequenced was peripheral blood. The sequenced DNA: TGTGCCATCAGTGAGTCGGGGGGGCCCTCCCAGCATTTT. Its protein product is CAISESGGPSQHF.